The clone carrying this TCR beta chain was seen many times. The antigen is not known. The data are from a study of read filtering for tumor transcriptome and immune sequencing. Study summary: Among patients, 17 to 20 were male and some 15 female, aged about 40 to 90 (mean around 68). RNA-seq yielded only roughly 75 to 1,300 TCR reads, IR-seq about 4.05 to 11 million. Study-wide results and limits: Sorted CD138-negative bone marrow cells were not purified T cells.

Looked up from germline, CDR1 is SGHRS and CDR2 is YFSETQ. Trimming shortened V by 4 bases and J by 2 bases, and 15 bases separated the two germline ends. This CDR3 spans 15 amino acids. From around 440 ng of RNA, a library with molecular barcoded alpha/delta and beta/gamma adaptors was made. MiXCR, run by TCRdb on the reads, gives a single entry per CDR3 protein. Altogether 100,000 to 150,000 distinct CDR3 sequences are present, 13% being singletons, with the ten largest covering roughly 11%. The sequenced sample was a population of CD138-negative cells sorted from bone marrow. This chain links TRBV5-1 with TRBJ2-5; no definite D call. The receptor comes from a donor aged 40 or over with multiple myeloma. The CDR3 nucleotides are TGCGCCAGCAGCCTTATAAGGGCCCAACAAGAGACCCAGTACTTC. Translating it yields CASSLIRAQQETQYF.